This T cell receptor beta chain was sequenced during a study of tumor-infiltrating lymphocytes in primary liver carcinoma. Whole-study context: The study reported T1-T3 N0M0 tumors spanning 4.2 to 10 cm. Productive TCRbeta read yields ran from roughly 3.6 to 7.1 million per sample and were similar between tissues.

Unsorted bulk tissue of roughly 17-33 mg yielded co-extracted RNA and DNA. Resecting the tumor surgically was how the patients' primary liver carcinoma was treated. From roughly 470 ng total RNA, TCR beta cDNA was generated with a primer in the constant region. Employing slightly modified ARM-PCR, three nested multiplex PCR rounds were run, and these gave rise to the TCR beta libraries. In the first two PCR rounds, TRBV1-TRBV30 forward primers were paired with a C-beta reverse primer, and each round lasted about 9 cycles. MiXCR was run by TCRdb on the multiplex PCR reads, yielding one entry per CDR3 protein. The sample holds about 120,000 distinct CDR3 sequences, less than 75% seen once. Germline V CDR1 and CDR2: SGHTA, FQGTGA. The CDR3 sequence is 9 residues long. With 11 bases removed from V and 8 bases from J, the gap between germline ends came to 9 bases.

Source material: tumor-adjacent normal liver tissue. The sequence derives from a woman aged 60-70 years with primary liver carcinoma and hepatitis B virus infection. The chain employs TRBV7-3 and TRBJ1-2; D not certain. CDR3 coding DNA: TGTGCCCGAGGAGAAGGCTACACCTTC. It translates to CARGEGYTF.